This TCR beta chain is from a study of response to subunit inactivated influenza vaccine. Study results and caveats: The authors offered the suggestion that each seasonal influenza vaccination recruits few new T cells.

One entry per CDR3 protein results from TCRdb running MiXCR on the RT-PCR reads. The sample records about 310,000 distinct CDR3 sequences, around a fifth being singletons. The length of the CDR3 is 13 residues. CDR1 and CDR2 from the germline V gene are ENHRY and SYGVKD. The germline V and J ends were trimmed by 3 bases and 7 bases, with 12 bases remaining between them. To note about this clonotype: Antigen specificity is unknown.

The sequence was obtained from a man aged 45 to 75 who received an inactivated influenza vaccine. Sequenced material: PBMCs from blood, taken roughly 20 months after vaccination. The chain has TRBV10-3 and TRBJ1-2; D not certain. CDR3 amino acids: CAISESVTSGYTF. CDR3 DNA sequence: TGTGCCATCAGTGAATCCGTCACGTCTGGCTACACCTTC.